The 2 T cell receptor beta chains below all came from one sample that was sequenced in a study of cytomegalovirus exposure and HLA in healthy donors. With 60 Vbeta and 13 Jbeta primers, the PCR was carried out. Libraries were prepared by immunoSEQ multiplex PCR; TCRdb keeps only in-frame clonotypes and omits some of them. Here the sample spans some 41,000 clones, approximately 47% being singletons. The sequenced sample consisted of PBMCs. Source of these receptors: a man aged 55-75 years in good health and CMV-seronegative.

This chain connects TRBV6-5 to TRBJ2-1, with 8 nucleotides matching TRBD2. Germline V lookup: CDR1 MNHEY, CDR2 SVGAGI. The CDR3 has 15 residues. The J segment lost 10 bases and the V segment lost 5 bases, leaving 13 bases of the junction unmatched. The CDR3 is CASSLQPLAGVEQFF. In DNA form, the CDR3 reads TGTGCCAGCAGTCTCCAACCCCTAGCGGGCGTCGAGCAGTTCTTC.

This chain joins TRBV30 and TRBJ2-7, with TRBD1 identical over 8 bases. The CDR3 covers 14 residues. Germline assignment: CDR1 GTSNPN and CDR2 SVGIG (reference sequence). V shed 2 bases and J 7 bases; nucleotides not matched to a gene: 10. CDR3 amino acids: CAWSPGQGLSEQYF. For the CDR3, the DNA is TGTGCCTGGAGTCCCGGACAGGGACTTTCGGAGCAGTACTTC.